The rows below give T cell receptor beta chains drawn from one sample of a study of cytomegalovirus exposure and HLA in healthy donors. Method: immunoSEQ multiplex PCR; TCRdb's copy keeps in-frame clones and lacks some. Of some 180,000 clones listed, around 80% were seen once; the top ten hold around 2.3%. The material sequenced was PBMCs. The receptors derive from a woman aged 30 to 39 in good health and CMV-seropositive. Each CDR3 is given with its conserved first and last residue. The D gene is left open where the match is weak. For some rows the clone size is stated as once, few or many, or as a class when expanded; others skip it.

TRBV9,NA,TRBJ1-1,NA,CASSVGENRANTEAFF,TGTGCCAGCAGCGTAGGGGAGAACAGGGCGAACACTGAAGCTTTCTTT
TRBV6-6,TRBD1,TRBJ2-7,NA,CASSYPGQGSYEQYF,TGTGCCAGCAGTTATCCAGGACAGGGGTCATACGAGCAGTACTTC
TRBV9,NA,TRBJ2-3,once,CASSEQGAVTDTQYF,TGTGCCAGCAGCGAACAGGGTGCGGTTACAGATACGCAGTATTTT
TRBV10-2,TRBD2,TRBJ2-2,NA,CASRGFQERGAGELFF,TGCGCCAGCAGAGGATTTCAGGAGCGGGGCGCCGGGGAGCTGTTTTTT
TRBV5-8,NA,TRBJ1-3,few,CASSSTGNSGNTIYF,TGTGCCAGCAGTTCAACAGGGAACTCTGGAAACACCATATATTTT
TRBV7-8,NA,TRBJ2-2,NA,CASSLLTGTGRELFF,TGTGCCAGCAGCCTGTTGACAGGTACAGGCCGGGAGCTGTTTTTT
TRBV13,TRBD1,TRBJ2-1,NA,CASSPGQGYNEQFF,TGTGCCAGCAGCCCAGGACAGGGCTACAATGAGCAGTTCTTC
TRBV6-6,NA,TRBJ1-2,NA,CASSYEGKYYGYTF,TGTGCCAGCAGTTACGAGGGCAAATACTATGGCTACACCTTC
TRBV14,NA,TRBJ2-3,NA,CASSVRLVADTQYF,TGTGCCAGCAGCGTGCGACTAGTTGCAGATACGCAGTATTTT
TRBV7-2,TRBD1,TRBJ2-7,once,CASSLGGVTGGYEQYF,TGTGCCAGCAGTTTAGGGGGCGTGACAGGAGGCTACGAGCAGTACTTC
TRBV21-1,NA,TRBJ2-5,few,CASSKGSGSGETQETQYF,TGTGCCAGCAGCAAAGGGAGTGGTAGCGGGGAAACACAAGAGACCCAGTACTTC
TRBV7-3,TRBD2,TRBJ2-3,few,CASSKLAGTEAQYF,TGTGCCAGCAGCAAACTAGCGGGGACGGAGGCGCAGTATTTT
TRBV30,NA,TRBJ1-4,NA,CAWSRFRNEKLFF,TGTGCCTGGAGTCGTTTCAGGAATGAAAAACTGTTTTTT
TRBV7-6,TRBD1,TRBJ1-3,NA,CASSEGQGSSRGNTIYF,TGTGCCAGCAGCGAGGGACAGGGAAGCTCGAGGGGAAACACCATATATTTT
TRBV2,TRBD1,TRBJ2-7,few,CASSGTGEGAQYF,TGTGCCAGCAGCGGGACAGGGGAAGGTGCCCAGTACTTC
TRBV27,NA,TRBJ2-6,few,CASSQEMIQNSGANVLTF,TGTGCCAGCAGTCAGGAAATGATCCAAAACTCTGGGGCCAACGTCCTGACTTTC
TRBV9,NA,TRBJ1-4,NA,CASSPRPGGEEKLFF,TGTGCCAGCAGCCCCCGACCCGGAGGAGAGGAAAAACTGTTTTTT
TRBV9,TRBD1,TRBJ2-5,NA,CASSPGQGFGQTQYF,TGTGCCAGCAGCCCGGGACAGGGGTTCGGGCAGACCCAGTACTTC
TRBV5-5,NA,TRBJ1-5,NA,CASSPDRSSNQPQHF,TGTGCCAGCAGCCCCGACAGGAGTAGCAATCAGCCCCAGCATTTT
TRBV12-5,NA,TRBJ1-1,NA,CASGPPGSNTEAFF,TGTGCTAGTGGTCCTCCGGGTAGTAACACTGAAGCTTTCTTT
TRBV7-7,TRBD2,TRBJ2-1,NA,CASSVSGGALVEQFF,TGTGCCAGCAGCGTTAGCGGGGGGGCTTTGGTTGAGCAGTTCTTC
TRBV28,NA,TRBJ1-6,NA,CASKPPTGNYSPLHF,TGTGCCAGCAAACCTCCGACCGGGAATTATTCACCCCTCCACTTT
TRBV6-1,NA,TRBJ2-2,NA,CASSEGTANTGELFF,TGTGCCAGCAGTGAAGGGACAGCAAACACCGGGGAGCTGTTTTTT
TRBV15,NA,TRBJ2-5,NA,CATSETQGMQETQYF,TGTGCCACCAGTGAAACCCAGGGGATGCAAGAGACCCAGTACTTC
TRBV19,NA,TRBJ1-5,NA,CASSSTGNQPQHF,TGTGCCAGTAGCTCTACAGGCAATCAGCCCCAGCATTTT
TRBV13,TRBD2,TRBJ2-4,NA,CASSLRGVDKNIQYF,TGTGCCAGCAGCTTACGGGGGGTAGACAAAAACATTCAGTACTTC
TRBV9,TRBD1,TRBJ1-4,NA,CASSALGQGSEKLFF,TGTGCCAGCAGCGCTTTGGGACAGGGAAGTGAAAAACTGTTTTTT
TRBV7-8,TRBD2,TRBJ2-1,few,CASSPPGLAGSYNEQFF,TGTGCCAGCAGCCCCCCGGGACTAGCGGGGTCCTACAATGAGCAGTTCTTC
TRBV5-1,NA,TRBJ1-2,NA,CASSLVLWGDYGYTF,TGCGCCAGCAGCTTGGTGCTATGGGGAGACTATGGCTACACCTTC
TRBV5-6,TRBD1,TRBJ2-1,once,CASSIRDRVKQFF,TGTGCCAGCAGCATCCGGGACAGGGTTAAGCAGTTCTTC
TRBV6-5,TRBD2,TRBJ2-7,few,CASSYSGGGSYEQYF,TGTGCCAGCAGTTACTCGGGGGGGGGTTCCTACGAGCAGTACTTC
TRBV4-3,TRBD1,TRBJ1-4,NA,CASSLNLGGSNEKLFF,TGCGCCAGCAGCCTCAACCTAGGGGGCTCTAATGAAAAACTGTTTTTT
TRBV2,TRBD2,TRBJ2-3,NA,CASSPQRDTDTQYF,TGTGCCAGCAGCCCCCAGCGGGACACAGATACGCAGTATTTT
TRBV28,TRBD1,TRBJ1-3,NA,CASSSGGQGRENTIYF,TGTGCCAGCAGTTCGGGGGGACAGGGCCGGGAAAACACCATATATTTT
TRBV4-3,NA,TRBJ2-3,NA,CASSPSGRGLRTQYF,TGCGCCAGCAGCCCCTCGGGGAGAGGTTTGAGGACGCAGTATTTT
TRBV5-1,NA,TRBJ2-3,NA,CASNSRPFGTDTQYF,TGCGCCAGCAACAGCCGCCCCTTCGGCACAGATACGCAGTATTTT
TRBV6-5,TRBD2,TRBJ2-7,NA,CASSYSGLAGTYEQYF,TGTGCCAGCAGTTACTCGGGACTAGCGGGGACCTACGAGCAGTACTTC
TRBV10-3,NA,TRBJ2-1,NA,CAISYSNEQFF,TGTGCCATCAGTTACAGCAATGAGCAGTTCTTC
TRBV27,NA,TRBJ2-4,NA,CASSLLWGEDIQYF,TGTGCCAGCAGTTTACTTTGGGGGGAAGACATTCAGTACTTC
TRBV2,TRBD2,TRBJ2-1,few,CASTSTRTSGHNEQFF,TGTGCCAGCACCTCCACCAGGACTAGCGGACACAATGAGCAGTTCTTC
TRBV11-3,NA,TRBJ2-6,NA,CASSLDLEGPGANVLTF,TGTGCCAGCAGCTTAGACCTGGAGGGGCCTGGGGCCAACGTCCTGACTTTC
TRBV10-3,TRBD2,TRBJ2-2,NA,CAISPGGRWELFF,TGTGCCATCAGCCCGGGGGGGCGGTGGGAGCTGTTTTTT
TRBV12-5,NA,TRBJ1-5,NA,CASGLGVGRAGNQPQHF,TGTGCTAGTGGTTTGGGGGTTGGCAGGGCTGGCAATCAGCCCCAGCATTTT
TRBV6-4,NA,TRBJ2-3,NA,CASSDRATDTQYF,TGTGCCAGCAGTGACCGAGCAACAGATACGCAGTATTTT
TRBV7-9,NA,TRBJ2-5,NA,CASSLAQFSGGETQYF,TGTGCCAGCAGCTTAGCGCAATTCTCCGGGGGAGAGACCCAGTACTTC
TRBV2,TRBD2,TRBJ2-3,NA,CASSGEGDTQYF,TGTGCCAGCAGTGGGGAGGGAGATACGCAGTATTTT
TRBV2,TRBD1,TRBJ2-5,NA,CASSGDSGDWQETQYF,TGTGCCAGCAGTGGGGACAGCGGCGACTGGCAAGAGACCCAGTACTTC
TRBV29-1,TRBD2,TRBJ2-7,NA,CSARGGAGRPTYEQYF,TGCAGCGCCCGGGGAGGGGCGGGGCGCCCTACCTACGAGCAGTACTTC
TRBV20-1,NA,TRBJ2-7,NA,CSAPAGNEQYF,TGCAGTGCTCCCGCGGGCAACGAGCAGTACTTC
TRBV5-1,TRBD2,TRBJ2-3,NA,CASSLAVAGGLTDTQYF,TGCGCCAGCAGCTTGGCCGTAGCGGGGGGTCTCACAGATACGCAGTATTTT
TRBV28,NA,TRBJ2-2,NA,CASIGGADTGELFF,TGTGCCAGCATTGGGGGCGCGGATACCGGGGAGCTGTTTTTT
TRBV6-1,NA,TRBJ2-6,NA,CASRGQNSGANVLTF,TGTGCCAGCAGAGGACAAAACTCTGGGGCCAACGTCCTGACTTTC
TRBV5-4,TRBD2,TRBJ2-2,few,CASSTGTSGPRRELFF,TGTGCCAGCAGCACCGGGACTAGCGGGCCCCGACGGGAGCTGTTTTTT